Sequencing of this T cell receptor beta chain was carried out in a study of blood T cell repertoires in COVID-19. Study details: Researchers got acute and convalescent COVID-19 samples from the United States, Italy and Spain. The analysed material was cDNA or gDNA that came from T cells, B-cell-depleted T cells, or PBMCs.

Germline V gene sequence: CDR1 SGHDT, CDR2 YYEEEE. Trimming removed 3 bases from V and 6 bases from J; junction bases left unmatched: 7. CDR3 length: 16 amino acids. Authors' analysis steps: Amplification of reference gene primers provided the estimated nucleated cell counts. The data were produced by immunoSEQ multiplex PCR, yet TCRdb's version contains in-frame clones alone and is incomplete. From that table come the V and J calls and clone size; the DNA was used to work out D and trimming. The sample carries around 300,000 clones, around 89% recorded once. This sequence was found in a woman between 18 and 29 years old who had recovered from COVID-19. The chain uses TRBV5-6 and TRBJ1-5, with 12 bases fitting TRBD1. Sequencing was performed on PBMCs or T cells enriched from blood (not recorded which). As DNA, the CDR3 is TGTGCCAGCAGCTCCGGGACAGGGGGCGGAGGTCAGCCCCAGCATTTT. Encoded protein: CASSSGTGGGGQPQHF.